This entry features one T cell receptor (beta chain) sequence. Which antigen it targets is not known. The record has no base qualities; no much larger clone is one base away. TCRbeta CDR3 regions were amplified from genomic DNA by means of the immunoSEQ Assay, a bias-controlled multiplex PCR. Per the source publication's procedure: Within the assay, amplification of reference gene primers was used to estimate how many nucleated cells each sample contained. To quantify the absolute abundance of each unique TCRbeta CDR3 rearrangement, sequence reads were collapsed and filtered. Productive Simpson clonality was computed per sample as the square root of Simpson's diversity index over productive rearrangements. In its TCRdb copy, this immuneACCESS table keeps in-frame sequences only and misses some clones. Where compared with another copy, unresolved V genes explain less than half of these, and the others have no known cause. The V and J calls and clone size are taken from that table; D and trimming were inferred from the DNA. Here the sample has over 150,000 clones; under 90% occur a single time. The ten largest clonotypes hold approximately 7.3% of the sample.

Participants in the prospective study were aged roughly 18 to 90 years, lived in some 24 United States geographic areas, and enrolled through a virtual design. In the prospective study, cohorts were assigned on the basis of participant-reported clinical history obtained from a screening survey and a study questionnaire. For ImmuneRACE Cohort 3, a participant was defined as recovered based on two consecutive negative NP/OP PCR tests, clearance by a healthcare professional, or resolution of symptoms. Each participant in the prospective study had whole blood, serum and a nasopharyngeal or oropharyngeal swab collected by mobile phlebotomists. Participants in the prospective study had the option to provide additional blood draws and questionnaires over an approximately 2-month period. Blood samples from the prospective study were shipped frozen or at room temperature prior to DNA extraction. The CDR3 goes from the cysteine to the phenylalanine over 17 residues. Just the 51-base CDR3 DNA is kept, in frame starting at base 1. The germline V gene specifies ENHRY as CDR1 and SYGVKD as CDR2. V is trimmed back by 0 bases and J by 2 bases, and the junction contains 1 base that no gene match accounts for.

This entry is derived from a study of blood T cell repertoires in COVID-19 (dated by TCRdb to 2020 to 2021). Regarding the complete study: The collaborator samples originated in the United States, Italy and Spain and spanned the acute and convalescent phases of COVID-19. The material from the prospective study consisted of cDNA or gDNA derived from T cells, B-cell-depleted T cells, or PBMCs. Subjects who had been exposed to COVID-19, were actively infected with it, or had recovered from it provided the deeply sampled blood TCRbeta repertoires that made up the dataset. A freely available public database, intended as a resource for researchers studying the immune response to SARS-CoV-2, is where the repertoires were released. Samples came from the ongoing ImmuneRACE study (first 160 participants) plus 1,254 subjects from 6 global collaborators. A de-identified subject ID, COVID-19 status, age in years and sex were almost always included in the sample metadata. Where available, HLA class I and class II types were obtained from metadata supplied by the sample provider rather than from assay-based typing.

The study at large found these results: Clinical and demographic metadata were provided uncurated, with the amount varying by source and participant.

This clonotype originated in a man aged 45 to 65 who had recovered from COVID-19. The source material was PBMCs or T cells enriched from blood (not recorded which). The V and J segments used are TRBV10-3 and TRBJ2-3; TRBD2 agrees with 14 junctional bases. The CDR3 reads as follows: CAISESTSGGATDTQYF. The DNA sequence is TGTGCCATCAGTGAGTCGACTAGCGGGGGGGCCACAGATACGCAGTATTTT.